Shown below are 17 T cell receptor beta chains from a single sample sequenced in a study of blood T cell repertoires in COVID-19. The table came from immunoSEQ multiplex PCR; TCRdb's copy has only in-frame clones and leaves some out. Found here are about 70,000 clones, over 75% of them singletons; the top ten hold about 11%. The source material was peripheral blood. These receptor sequences come from a woman aged 18-35 years with acute or convalescent COVID-19.

The genes are TRBV5-1 and TRBJ1-1; perhaps TRBD1 as D (6 bases). CDR3 length: 15 residues. Looked up from germline, CDR1 is SGHRS and CDR2 is YFSETQ. The germline V and J ends were trimmed by 0 bases and 0 bases, with 9 bases remaining between them. Here the CDR3 reads CASSLEQGMNTEAFF. CDR3 coding DNA: TGCGCCAGCAGCTTGGAGCAGGGGATGAACACTGAAGCTTTCTTT.

The V and J genes are TRBV7-2 and TRBJ1-6; 7 nucleotides line up with TRBD1. The germline CDR1 and CDR2 sequences are SGHTA and FQGNSA. The trim removed 1 base at V and 9 bases at J, leaving 3 bases unmatched. The CDR3 covers 14 residues. CDR3 sequence reads: CASSLETGVSPLHF. The DNA of the CDR3 is TGTGCCAGCAGCTTAGAAACAGGGGTTTCACCCCTCCACTTT.

The chain joins TRBV5-6 to TRBJ1-1, with D tentatively TRBD1 (5 bases). CDR3 length: 14 residues. Trimming cost V 1 base and J 7 bases, with 14 bases left between them. The germline V gene has CDR1 SGHDT and CDR2 YYEEEE. The CDR3 region is CASSLPRVRIEAFF. The CDR3 DNA is TGTGCCAGCAGCTTGCCCAGGGTCCGAATTGAAGCTTTCTTT.

This sequence joins TRBV6-5 and TRBJ2-6, with 7 nucleotides matching TRBD1. The CDR3 contains 15 residues. The J segment lost 2 bases and the V segment lost 2 bases, leaving 0 bases of the junction unmatched. Germline V gene lookup returns CDR1 MNHEY and CDR2 SVGAGI. The CDR3 coding sequence is TGTGCCAGCAGTTACACAGGGGCTGGGGCCAACGTCCTGACTTTC. Its translation: CASSYTGAGANVLTF.

The chain joins TRBV14 to TRBJ1-2, with D tentatively TRBD1 (5 bases). The CDR3 has 15 residues. V was trimmed by 0 bases and J by 6 bases, leaving 14 bases between them. Germline assignment: CDR1 SGHDN and CDR2 FVKESK. The CDR3 loop reads CASSQDLGRANGYTF. The CDR3 nucleotides read TGTGCCAGCAGCCAAGATCTCGGCAGGGCAAATGGCTACACCTTC.

V and J are TRBV27 and TRBJ2-7; TRBD1 agrees at 11 bases. The CDR3 spans 14 residues. The germline gives CDR1 MNHEY, CDR2 SMNVEV (reference sequence). V was pared by 5 bases and J by 4 bases, with 4 bases of the junction left unmatched. CDR3 sequence: CASSRGQGAYEQYF. CDR3 nucleotides: TGTGCCAGCAGTCGCGGACAGGGGGCGTACGAGCAGTACTTC.

J is TRBJ1-2 and V is TRBV2; 7 nucleotides match TRBD1. CDR3 length: 16 amino acids. V was clipped by 3 bases and J by 2 bases; unmatched bases: 9. Germline V gene lookup returns CDR1 SNHLY and CDR2 FYNNEI. CDR3 in amino acids: CASSDTGERGNYGYTF. The CDR3 nucleotides are TGTGCCAGCAGTGACACAGGGGAGAGGGGAAACTATGGCTACACCTTC.

The chain combines TRBV7-6 with TRBJ2-3; TRBD1 is a possible D gene (7 bases). CDR3 size: 17 residues. Trimming took 2 bases from V and 10 from J, leaving 25 bases between them. CDR1 SGHVS and CDR2 FNYEAQ come from the germline V gene. The CDR3 coding sequence is TGTGCCAGCAGCTTATCTCCTTTCGAACAGGGGACTCGGCCGCAGTATTTT. Its protein product is CASSLSPFEQGTRPQYF.

This clone was recorded at least ten times. The chain joins TRBV6-2 or TRBV6-3 to TRBJ1-2; D is unclear. CDR3 length equals 15 residues. Trimming left V 2 bases short and J 5 bases short, with 15 bases between. CDR1 is MNHEY and CDR2 is SVGEGT in the germline V gene. The DNA of the CDR3 is TGTGCCAGCAGTTACGCGGAAACCGGGGTTTATGGCTACACCTTC. It yields the protein CASSYAETGVYGYTF.

The gene calls are TRBV2 and TRBJ2-4; D is possibly TRBD2 (5 bases). The CDR3 covers 15 residues. Germline assignment: CDR1 SNHLY and CDR2 FYNNEI. V lost 0 bases to trimming and J lost 0 bases, with 6 bases between them. The CDR3 here is CASSEAEGAKNIQYF. CDR3 DNA sequence: TGTGCCAGCAGTGAAGCTGAGGGAGCCAAAAACATTCAGTACTTC.

V and J are TRBV2 and TRBJ1-1; D perhaps matches TRBD1 (5 bases). V lost 10 bases, J lost 7 bases, and 16 bases lay in between. The CDR3 runs 12 residues. Germline assignment: CDR1 SNHLY and CDR2 FYNNEI. The CDR3, as DNA: TGTGCCATCCTATCCCTTCAGGGTGAAGCTTTCTTT. Translating it yields CAILSLQGEAFF.

The rearrangement links TRBV28 to TRBJ2-7, with 9 bases that match TRBD2. Germline V CDR1 and CDR2: MDHEN, SYDVKM. The V and J ends lost 3 bases and 0 bases, in that order; junction bases with no gene match: 6. The CDR3 consists of 16 residues. The CDR3 loop is CASSLTSGKTSYEQYF. The CDR3, as DNA: TGTGCCAGCAGTTTGACTAGCGGTAAAACCTCCTACGAGCAGTACTTC.

The V and J genes are TRBV20-1 and TRBJ2-3; D call uncertain. The CDR3 extends over 11 amino acids. V lost 2 bases and J 5 bases, leaving 5 bases between the germline ends. Germline V gene data show CDR1 as DFQATT and CDR2 as SNEGSKA (reference sequence). The CDR3 protein is CSARRVDTQYF. For the CDR3, the DNA is TGCAGTGCTAGACGTGTAGATACGCAGTATTTT.

This chain joins TRBV19 and TRBJ1-6; 9 nucleotides line up with TRBD1. The CDR3 covers 18 residues. The germline gives CDR1 LNHDA, CDR2 SQIVND (reference sequence). Trimming at V came to 6 bases and at J to 7 bases, leaving 16 bases not matched to a gene. CDR3 protein: CASSPGTGHGSGNSPLHF. CDR3 coding DNA: TGTGCCAGTAGCCCCGGGACAGGGCATGGATCGGGGAATTCACCCCTCCACTTT. Variable domain in full (rest from reference TRBV19 and TRBJ1-6): DGGITQSPKYLFRKEGQNVTLSCEQNLNHDAMYWYRQDPGQGLRLIYYSQIVNDFQKGDIAEGYSVSREKKESFPLTVTSAQKNPTAFYLCASSPGTGHGSGNSPLHFGNGTRLTVT.

This sequence joins TRBV18 and TRBJ2-1; 9 nucleotides align to TRBD1. Trimming at V came to 4 bases and at J to 5 bases, leaving 3 bases not matched to a gene. Germline V CDR1 and CDR2: KGHSH, LQKENI. This CDR3 region has 14 residues. For the CDR3, the DNA is TGTGCCAGCTCACGGACAGGGGATAACAATGAGCAGTTCTTC. Residues: CASSRTGDNNEQFF.

This chain uses TRBV27 with TRBJ2-7; 8 nucleotides agree with TRBD1. This CDR3 contains 14 residues. Germline trimming cut 3 bases from V and 3 bases from J; bases unmatched to any gene: 4. Germline CDR1 and CDR2: MNHEY and SMNVEV (reference sequence). DNA of the CDR3: TGTGCCAGCAGTTTGGACAGGGCGGGCTACGAGCAGTACTTC. This codes for CASSLDRAGYEQYF.

The V gene is TRBV6-5, the J gene TRBJ1-2; D remains unclear. V was trimmed by 4 bases and J by 6 bases, leaving 12 bases between them. Germline-derived CDR1 and CDR2 are MNHEY and SVGAGI. This CDR3 region has 13 residues. CDR3 sequence (DNA): TGTGCCAGCAGTTCTCGGGGAGGGAATGGCTACACCTTC. It is translated as CASSSRGGNGYTF.